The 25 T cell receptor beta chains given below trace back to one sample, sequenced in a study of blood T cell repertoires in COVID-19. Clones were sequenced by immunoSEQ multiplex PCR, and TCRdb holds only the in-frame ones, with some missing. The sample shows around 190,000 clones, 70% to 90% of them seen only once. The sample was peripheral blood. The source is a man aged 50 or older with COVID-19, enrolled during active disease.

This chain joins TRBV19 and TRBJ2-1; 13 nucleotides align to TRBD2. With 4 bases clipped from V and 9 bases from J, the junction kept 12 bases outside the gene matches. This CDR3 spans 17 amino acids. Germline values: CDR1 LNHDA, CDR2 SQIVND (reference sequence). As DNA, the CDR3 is TGTGCCAGTAGTAGCCACCGGACTAGCGGGAGTGGGGGTGAGCAGTTCTTC. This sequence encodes CASSSHRTSGSGGEQFF.

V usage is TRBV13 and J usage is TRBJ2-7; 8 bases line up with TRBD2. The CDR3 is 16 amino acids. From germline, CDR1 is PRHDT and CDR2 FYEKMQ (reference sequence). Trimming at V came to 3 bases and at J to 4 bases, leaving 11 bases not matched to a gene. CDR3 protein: CASSFGLRGAGYEQYF. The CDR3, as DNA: TGTGCCAGCAGCTTTGGTTTGCGGGGGGCAGGATACGAGCAGTACTTC. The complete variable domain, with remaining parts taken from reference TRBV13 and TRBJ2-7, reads AAGVIQSPRHLIKEKRETATLKCYPIPRHDTVYWYQQGPGQDPQFLISFYEKMQSDKGSIPDRFSAQQFSDYHSELNMSSLELGDSALYFCASSFGLRGAGYEQYFGPGTRLTVT.

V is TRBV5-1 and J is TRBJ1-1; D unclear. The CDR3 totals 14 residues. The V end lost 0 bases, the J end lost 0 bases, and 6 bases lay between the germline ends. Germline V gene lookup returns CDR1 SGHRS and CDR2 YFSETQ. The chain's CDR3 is CASSLGGLNTEAFF. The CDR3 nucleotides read TGCGCCAGCAGCTTGGGAGGGTTGAACACTGAAGCTTTCTTT.

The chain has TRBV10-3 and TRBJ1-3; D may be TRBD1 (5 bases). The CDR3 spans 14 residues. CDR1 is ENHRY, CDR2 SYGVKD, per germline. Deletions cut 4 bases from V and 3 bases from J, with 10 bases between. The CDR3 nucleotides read TGTGCCATCAGTGTGGGGCTTGGTGGAAACACCATATATTTT. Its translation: CAISVGLGGNTIYF.

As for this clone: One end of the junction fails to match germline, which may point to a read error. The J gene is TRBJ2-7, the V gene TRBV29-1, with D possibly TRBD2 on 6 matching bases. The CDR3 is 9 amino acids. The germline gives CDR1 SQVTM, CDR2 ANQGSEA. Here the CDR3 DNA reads TGCAGCCATGCGGGACTCCTCGGGTTC. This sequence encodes CSHAGLLGF.

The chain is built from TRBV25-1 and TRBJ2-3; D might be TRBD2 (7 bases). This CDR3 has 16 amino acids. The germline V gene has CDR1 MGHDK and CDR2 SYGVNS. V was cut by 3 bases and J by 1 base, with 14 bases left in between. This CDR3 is CASSDSRGGGTDTQYF. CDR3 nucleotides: TGTGCCAGCAGTGACAGTCGAGGGGGGGGCACAGATACGCAGTATTTT.

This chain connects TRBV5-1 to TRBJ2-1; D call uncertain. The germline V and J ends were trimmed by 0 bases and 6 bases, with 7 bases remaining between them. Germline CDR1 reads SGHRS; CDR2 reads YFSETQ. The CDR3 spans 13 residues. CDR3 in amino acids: CASSLGLSNEQFF. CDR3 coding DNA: TGCGCCAGCAGCTTGGGACTTTCCAATGAGCAGTTCTTC. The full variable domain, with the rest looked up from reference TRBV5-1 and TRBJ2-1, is KAGVTQTPRYLIKTRGQQVTLSCSPISGHRSVSWYQQTPGQGLQFLFEYFSETQRNKGNFPGRFSGRQFSNSRSEMNVSTLELGDSALYLCASSLGLSNEQFFGPGTRLTVL.

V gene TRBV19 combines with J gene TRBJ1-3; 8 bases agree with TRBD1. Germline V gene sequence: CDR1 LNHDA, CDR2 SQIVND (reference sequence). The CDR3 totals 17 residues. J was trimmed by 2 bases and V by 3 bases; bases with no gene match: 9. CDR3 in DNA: TGTGCCAGTAGTATCGGCCCAGGGGGCGCGACTGGAAACACCATATATTTT. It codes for CASSIGPGGATGNTIYF.

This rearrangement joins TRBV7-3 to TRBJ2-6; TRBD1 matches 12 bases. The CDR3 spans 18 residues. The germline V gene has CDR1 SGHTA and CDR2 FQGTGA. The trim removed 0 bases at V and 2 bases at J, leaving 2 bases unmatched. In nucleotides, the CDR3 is TGTGCCAGCAGCTTAACCGGGACAGGGGGCGCTGGGGCCAACGTCCTGACTTTC. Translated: CASSLTGTGGAGANVLTF.

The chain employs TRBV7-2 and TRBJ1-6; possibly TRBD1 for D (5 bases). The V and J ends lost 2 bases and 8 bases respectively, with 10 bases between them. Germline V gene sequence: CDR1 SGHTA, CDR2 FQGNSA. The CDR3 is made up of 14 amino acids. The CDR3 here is CASSLNQGDSPLHF. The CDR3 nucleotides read TGTGCCAGCAGCTTAAATCAGGGCGATTCACCCCTCCACTTT.

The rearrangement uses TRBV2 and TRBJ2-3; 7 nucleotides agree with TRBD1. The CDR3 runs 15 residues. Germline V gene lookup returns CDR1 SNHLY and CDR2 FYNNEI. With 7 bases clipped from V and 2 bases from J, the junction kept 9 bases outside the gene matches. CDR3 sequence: CASIPGQRTTDTQYF. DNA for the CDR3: TGTGCCAGCATCCCGGGACAGCGAACCACAGATACGCAGTATTTT.

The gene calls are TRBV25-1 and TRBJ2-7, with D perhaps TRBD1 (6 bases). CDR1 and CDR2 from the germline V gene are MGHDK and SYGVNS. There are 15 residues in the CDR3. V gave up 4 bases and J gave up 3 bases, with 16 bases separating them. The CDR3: CASSANNTGIYEQYF. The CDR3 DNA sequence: TGTGCCAGCAGTGCTAACAACACAGGGATCTACGAGCAGTACTTC.

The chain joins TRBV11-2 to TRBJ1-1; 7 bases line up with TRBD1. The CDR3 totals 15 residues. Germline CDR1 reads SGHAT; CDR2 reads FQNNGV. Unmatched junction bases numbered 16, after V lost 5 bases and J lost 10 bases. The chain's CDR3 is CASSTWTGGGLGAFF. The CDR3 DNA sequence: TGTGCCAGCAGCACCTGGACAGGAGGGGGGCTTGGAGCTTTCTTT. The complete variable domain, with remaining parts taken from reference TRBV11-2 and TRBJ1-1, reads EAGVAQSPRYKIIEKRQSVAFWCNPISGHATLYWYQQILGQGPKLLIQFQNNGVVDDSQLPKDRFSAERLKGVDSTLKIQPAKLEDSAVYLCASSTWTGGGLGAFFGQGTRLTVV.

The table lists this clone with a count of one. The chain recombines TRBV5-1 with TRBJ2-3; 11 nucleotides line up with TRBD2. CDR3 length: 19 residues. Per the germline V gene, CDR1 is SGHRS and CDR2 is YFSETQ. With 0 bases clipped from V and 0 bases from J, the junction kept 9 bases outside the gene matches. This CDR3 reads CASSLGLAGGYSSTDTQYF. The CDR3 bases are TGCGCCAGCAGCTTGGGGCTAGCGGGAGGATACTCTAGCACAGATACGCAGTATTTT. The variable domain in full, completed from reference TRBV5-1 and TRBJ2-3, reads KAGVTQTPRYLIKTRGQQVTLSCSPISGHRSVSWYQQTPGQGLQFLFEYFSETQRNKGNFPGRFSGRQFSNSRSEMNVSTLELGDSALYLCASSLGLAGGYSSTDTQYFGPGTRLTVL.

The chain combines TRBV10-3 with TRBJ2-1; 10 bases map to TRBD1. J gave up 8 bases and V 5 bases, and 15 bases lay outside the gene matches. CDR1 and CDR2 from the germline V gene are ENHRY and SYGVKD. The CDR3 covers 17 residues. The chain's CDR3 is CAISPGTGVQGGDEQFF. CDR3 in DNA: TGTGCCATCAGTCCCGGGACAGGGGTCCAGGGTGGAGATGAGCAGTTCTTC.

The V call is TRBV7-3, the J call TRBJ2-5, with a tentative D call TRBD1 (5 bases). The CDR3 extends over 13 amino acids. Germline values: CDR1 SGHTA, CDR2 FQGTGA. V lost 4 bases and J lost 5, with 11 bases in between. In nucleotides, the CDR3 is TGTGCCAGCAGCTGGGGCCCAACGGAGACCCAGTACTTC. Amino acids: CASSWGPTETQYF. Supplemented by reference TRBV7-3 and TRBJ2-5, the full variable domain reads GAGVSQTPSNKVTEKGKYVELRCDPISGHTALYWYRQSLGQGPEFLIYFQGTGAADDSGLPNDRFFAVRPEGSVSTLKIQRTERGDSAVYLCASSWGPTETQYFGPGTRLLVL.

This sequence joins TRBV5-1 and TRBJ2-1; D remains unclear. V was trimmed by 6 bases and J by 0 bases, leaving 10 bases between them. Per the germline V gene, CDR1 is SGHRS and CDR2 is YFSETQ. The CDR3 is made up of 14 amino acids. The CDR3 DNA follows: TGCGCCAGCACCCTCCAGGACTCCTACAATGAGCAGTTCTTC. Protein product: CASTLQDSYNEQFF.

The CDR3 DNA reads as TGTGCCAGCAGTTTTCGCGATGAGCAGTTCTTC. It encodes CASSFRDEQFF. The chain recombines TRBV27 with TRBJ2-1; D call uncertain. Trimming took 3 bases from V and 8 from J, leaving 5 bases between them. The CDR3 sequence is 11 residues long. Germline CDR1 is MNHEY and CDR2 is SMNVEV (reference sequence).

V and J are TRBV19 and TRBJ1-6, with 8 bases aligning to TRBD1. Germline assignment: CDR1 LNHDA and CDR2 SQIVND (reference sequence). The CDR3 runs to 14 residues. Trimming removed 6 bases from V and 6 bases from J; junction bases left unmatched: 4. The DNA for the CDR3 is TGTGCCAGTAGCCGAGGACAGGGTAATTCACCCCTCCACTTT. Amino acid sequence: CASSRGQGNSPLHF.

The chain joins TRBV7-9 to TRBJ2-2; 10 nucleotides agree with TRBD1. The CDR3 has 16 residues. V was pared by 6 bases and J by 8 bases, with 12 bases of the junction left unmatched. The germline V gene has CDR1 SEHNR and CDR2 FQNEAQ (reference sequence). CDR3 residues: CASRRWGTGEGGELFF. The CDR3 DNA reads TGTGCCAGCAGAAGATGGGGGACAGGGGAAGGTGGGGAGCTGTTTTTT.

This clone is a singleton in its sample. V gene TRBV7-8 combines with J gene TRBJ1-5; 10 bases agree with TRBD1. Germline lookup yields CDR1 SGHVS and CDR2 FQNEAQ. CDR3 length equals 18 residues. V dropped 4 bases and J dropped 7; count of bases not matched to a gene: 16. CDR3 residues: CASSSATGTGAFTQPQHF. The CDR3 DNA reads TGTGCCAGCAGCTCAGCCACCGGGACAGGGGCGTTTACCCAGCCCCAGCATTTT.

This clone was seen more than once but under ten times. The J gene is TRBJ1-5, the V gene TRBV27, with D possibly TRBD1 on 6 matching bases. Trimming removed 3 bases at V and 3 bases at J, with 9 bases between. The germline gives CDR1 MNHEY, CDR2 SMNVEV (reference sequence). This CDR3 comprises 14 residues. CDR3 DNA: TGTGCCAGCAGTTTCGCAGGGGACAATCAGCCCCAGCATTTT. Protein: CASSFAGDNQPQHF.

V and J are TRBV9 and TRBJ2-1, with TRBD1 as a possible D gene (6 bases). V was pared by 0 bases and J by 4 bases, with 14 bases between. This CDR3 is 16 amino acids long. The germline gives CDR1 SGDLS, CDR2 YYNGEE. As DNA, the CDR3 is TGTGCCAGCAGCGTAGCTGGGGGCAGGATATACAATGAGCAGTTCTTC. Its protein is CASSVAGGRIYNEQFF.

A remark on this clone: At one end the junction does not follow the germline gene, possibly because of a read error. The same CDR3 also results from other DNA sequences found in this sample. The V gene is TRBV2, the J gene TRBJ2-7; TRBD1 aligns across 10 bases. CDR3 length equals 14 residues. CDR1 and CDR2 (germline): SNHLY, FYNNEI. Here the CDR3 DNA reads TGCGCCAGCAGTGAGGGACAGGGGACCTACGAGCAGTACTTC. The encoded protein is CASSEGQGTYEQYF.

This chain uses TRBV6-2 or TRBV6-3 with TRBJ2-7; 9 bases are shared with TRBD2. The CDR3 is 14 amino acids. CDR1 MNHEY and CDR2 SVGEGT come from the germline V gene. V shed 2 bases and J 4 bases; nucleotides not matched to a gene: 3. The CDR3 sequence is CASSYRGGAYEQYF. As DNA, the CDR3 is TGTGCCAGCAGTTACCGCGGGGGGGCTTACGAGCAGTACTTC.